The 24 T cell receptor beta chains below were found in one sample sequenced in a study of shared clonotypes between healthy human individuals. TCRdb's table, derived via immunoSEQ multiplex PCR, lists solely in-frame clones and lacks some. The sample lists about 2.4 million clones, 90% to 95% occurring once. The sequenced sample was naive CD4+ T cells from PBMCs. The subset here: CD45RA+ positively selected. The receptors were gathered from a man aged 18 to 30 in good health. Some clones in this sample may be carry-over from other donors' samples.

V is TRBV19 and J is TRBJ1-5; D unresolved. This CDR3 has 14 amino acids. CDR1 and CDR2 from the germline V gene are LNHDA and SQIVND (reference sequence). Trimming took off 3 bases at V and 8 bases at J, with 14 bases between the two ends. Here the CDR3 reads CASSMVRLEKPQHF. As DNA, the CDR3 is TGTGCCAGTAGTATGGTCAGGCTCGAGAAGCCCCAGCATTTT. Using reference TRBV19 and TRBJ1-5 for the parts outside the CDR3, the full variable domain is DGGITQSPKYLFRKEGQNVTLSCEQNLNHDAMYWYRQDPGQGLRLIYYSQIVNDFQKGDIAEGYSVSREKKESFPLTVTSAQKNPTAFYLCASSMVRLEKPQHFGDGTRLSIL.

The chain uses TRBV7-9 and TRBJ2-3; 8 bases match TRBD2. The CDR3 runs to 15 residues. V gave up 1 base and J gave up 2 bases; unmatched junction bases: 2. CDR1 and CDR2 (germline): SEHNR, FQNEAQ (reference sequence). CDR3 bases: TGTGCCAGCAGCTTAGAAGCGGGAGTCACAGATACGCAGTATTTT. This sequence encodes CASSLEAGVTDTQYF.

The J gene is TRBJ2-1, the V gene TRBV9, with D tentatively TRBD1 or TRBD2 (5 bases each). CDR1 and CDR2 from the germline V gene are SGDLS and YYNGEE. The CDR3 contains 16 residues. V lost 0 bases and J lost 6, with 16 bases in between. This CDR3 reads CASSVEVTGGINEQFF. The CDR3 DNA reads TGTGCCAGCAGCGTAGAGGTTACAGGAGGAATCAATGAGCAGTTCTTC.

The rearrangement links TRBV11-2 to TRBJ2-3; TRBD2 agrees at 13 bases. The junction had 8 bases not matched to a gene; V was cut back by 3 bases and J by 2 bases. Germline values: CDR1 SGHAT, CDR2 FQNNGV. This CDR3 has 18 amino acids. CDR3 sequence reads: CASSFPPTSGRNTDTQYF. The CDR3 nucleotides are TGTGCCAGCAGCTTCCCCCCGACTAGCGGGAGGAACACAGATACGCAGTATTTT.

The CDR3 is CASSSHIAKNIQYF. CDR3 coding DNA: TGCGCCAGCAGCTCCCATATAGCCAAAAACATTCAGTACTTC. The chain uses TRBV5-1 and TRBJ2-4; D not resolved. This CDR3 is 14 amino acids long. Per germline, CDR1 SGHRS and CDR2 YFSETQ. Trimming pared 3 bases from V and 0 bases from J, leaving 7 bases between.

This chain links TRBV28 with TRBJ2-3; D is unresolved. The V gene lost 5 bases and the J gene lost 6 bases, with 12 bases spanning the gap. Germline-derived CDR1 and CDR2 are MDHEN and SYDVKM. CDR3 length equals 13 residues. As DNA, the CDR3 is TGTGCCAGCAGTACCCCACCGGTTGATACGCAGTATTTT. The encoded protein is CASSTPPVDTQYF.

This sequence joins TRBV28 and TRBJ1-3; D might be TRBD1 (5 bases). From germline, CDR1 is MDHEN and CDR2 SYDVKM. Between the trimmed V and J ends, which lost 6 bases and 0 bases, there was a span of 12 bases. This CDR3 region has 15 residues. CDR3 loop: CASSPTRGSGNTIYF. In nucleotides, the CDR3 is TGTGCCAGCAGCCCGACAAGGGGCTCTGGAAACACCATATATTTT.

To note about this clone: This sample also contains other DNA sequences that code for the same CDR3. The rearrangement uses TRBV28 and TRBJ2-7, with 10 bases fitting TRBD1. V trimming: 4 bases; J trimming: 4 bases; junction bases outside the gene matches: 7. CDR1 is MDHEN and CDR2 is SYDVKM in the germline V gene. This CDR3 is built from 15 residues. In DNA, the CDR3 is TGTGCCAGCAGTTCACCGACAGGGGGCATTTACGAGCAGTACTTC. Its translation: CASSSPTGGIYEQYF.

Comment on this clone: Other DNA sequences in the same sample also yield this CDR3. This chain uses TRBV2 with TRBJ2-2, with 8 nucleotides matching TRBD1. This CDR3 region has 15 residues. The trim removed 5 bases at V and 4 bases at J, leaving 6 bases unmatched. CDR1 SNHLY and CDR2 FYNNEI come from the germline V gene. The CDR3 here is CASSPDRVGTGELFF. DNA of the CDR3: TGTGCCAGCAGTCCGGACAGGGTTGGCACCGGGGAGCTGTTTTTT.

This chain joins TRBV9 and TRBJ2-7; 9 nucleotides line up with TRBD2. The CDR3 sequence is 14 residues long. The J segment lost 5 bases and the V segment lost 2 bases, leaving 5 bases of the junction unmatched. Per the germline V gene, CDR1 is SGDLS and CDR2 is YYNGEE. The CDR3 reads CASSVSGSYNEQYF. CDR3 in DNA: TGTGCCAGCAGCGTTAGCGGGAGTTATAACGAGCAGTACTTC.

Turning to this clone: This same CDR3 is encoded by further DNA sequences in the sample. The chain joins TRBV5-1 to TRBJ2-1; perhaps TRBD1 as D (6 bases). The V gene's germline CDR1 is SGHRS and CDR2 YFSETQ. The CDR3 runs to 15 residues. V gave up 0 bases and J gave up 1 base, with 8 bases separating them. The CDR3 sequence is CASSLGQGSYNEQFF. Written as DNA, the CDR3 is TGCGCCAGCAGCTTGGGGCAGGGGTCCTACAATGAGCAGTTCTTC.

The chain employs TRBV19 and TRBJ2-1; TRBD2 agrees at 10 bases. Germline V CDR1 and CDR2: LNHDA, SQIVND (reference sequence). The trim removed 6 bases at V and 5 bases at J, leaving 7 bases unmatched. This CDR3 has 15 amino acids. The CDR3 DNA follows: TGTGCCAGTAGGCCAAGCGGGAGGGTACACAATGAGCAGTTCTTC. Amino acid sequence: CASRPSGRVHNEQFF.

V is TRBV6-6 and J is TRBJ2-3, with TRBD2 identical over 10 bases. CDR1 is MNHNY and CDR2 is SVGAGI in the germline V gene (reference sequence). J gave up 6 bases and V 2 bases, and 2 bases lay outside the gene matches. The CDR3 length is 14 residues. The CDR3 sequence: CASSYGSGRDTQYF. CDR3 coding DNA: TGTGCCAGCAGTTACGGTAGCGGGAGGGATACGCAGTATTTT.

Note on this clone: Other DNA sequences in the same sample also yield this CDR3. This chain uses TRBV29-1 with TRBJ2-6; the D is unclear. This CDR3 spans 13 amino acids. V dropped 6 bases and J dropped 0 bases, with 6 bases sitting between them. Germline V gene sequence: CDR1 SQVTM, CDR2 ANQGSEA. The CDR3 reads CSVDLSGANVLTF. For the CDR3, the DNA is TGCAGCGTAGACCTCTCTGGGGCCAACGTCCTGACTTTC.

The CDR3 coding sequence is TGTGCCAGCTCGACCGGGACAGGGAGGACTAGTGTCAGCTCCTACAATGAGCAGTTCTTC. Amino acid sequence: CASSTGTGRTSVSSYNEQFF. V is TRBV18 and J is TRBJ2-1, with TRBD1 matching over 9 bases. Germline V lookup: CDR1 KGHSH, CDR2 LQKENI. The CDR3 consists of 20 residues. With 6 bases clipped from V and 0 bases from J, the junction kept 18 bases outside the gene matches.

The genes are TRBV2 and TRBJ2-1; 11 bases fit TRBD2. This CDR3 has 15 amino acids. Per the germline V gene, CDR1 is SNHLY and CDR2 is FYNNEI. Germline trimming cut 3 bases from V and 8 bases from J; bases unmatched to any gene: 6. CDR3 in amino acids: CASSDLAGGIYEQFF. The CDR3 region has the DNA TGTGCCAGCAGTGATCTAGCGGGGGGTATATATGAGCAGTTCTTC. The variable domain in full, completed from reference TRBV2 and TRBJ2-1, reads EPEVTQTPSHQVTQMGQEVILRCVPISNHLYFYWYRQILGQKVEFLVSFYNNEISEKSEIFDDQFSVERPDGSNFTLKIRSTKLEDSAMYFCASSDLAGGIYEQFFGPGTRLTVL.

The V and J genes are TRBV13 and TRBJ2-3; D possibly corresponds to TRBD2 (6 bases). Germline CDR1 reads PRHDT; CDR2 reads FYEKMQ (reference sequence). V shed 6 bases and J shed 3 bases, with 19 bases lying between them. CDR3 length: 16 amino acids. Here the CDR3 reads CASRLLSGEATDTQYF. Written as DNA, the CDR3 is TGTGCCAGCAGACTACTATCCGGGGAGGCTACAGATACGCAGTATTTT.

With regard to this clone: Germline and junction disagree at one end, which may indicate a read error. V is TRBV29-1 and J is TRBJ1-3, with no clear D. The CDR3 has 13 residues. The germline V gene encodes CDR1 SQVTM and CDR2 ANQGSEA. This CDR3 is CSVEELDGRRLGF. The CDR3 bases are TGCAGCGTTGAAGAGTTGGACGGGAGAAGACTCGGCTTT.

V and J are TRBV7-5 and TRBJ2-7; the DNA was not used to check the table's D call, TRBD1. TRBV7-5 is a pseudogene. The CDR3 loop spans 14 amino acids. The CDR3 DNA follows: TGTGCCAGAAGCGCGCGGACAAGCGACTACGAGCAGTACTTC. Encoded protein: CARSARTSDYEQYF.

J is TRBJ2-7 and V is TRBV18; no definite D call. With 2 bases removed from V and 4 bases from J, the gap between germline ends came to 12 bases. The germline V gene encodes CDR1 KGHSH and CDR2 LQKENI. This CDR3 contains 14 residues. DNA of the CDR3: TGTGCCAGCTCACCATCCAAGTCAGAATACGAGCAGTACTTC. It specifies CASSPSKSEYEQYF.

The gene calls are TRBV6-1 and TRBJ1-3; the D is unclear. Trimming removed 3 bases at V and 0 bases at J, with 12 bases between. The CDR3 is 16 residues long. Germline loops: CDR1 MNHNS, CDR2 SASEGT. CDR3 protein: CASSDAAASSGNTIYF. The CDR3 nucleotides read TGTGCCAGCAGTGACGCGGCCGCGAGCTCTGGAAACACCATATATTTT.

The CDR3 reads CASSFKTSDNEQFF. CDR3 DNA: TGTGCCAGCAGTTTCAAGACTAGCGACAATGAGCAGTTCTTC. This chain uses TRBV6-5 with TRBJ2-1; 8 bases agree with TRBD2. CDR1 and CDR2 from the germline V gene are MNHEY and SVGAGI. This CDR3 has 14 residues. The J segment lost 5 bases and the V segment lost 4 bases, leaving 4 bases of the junction unmatched.

The rearrangement links TRBV18 to TRBJ2-2; 7 bases are a match to TRBD1. CDR1 is KGHSH and CDR2 is LQKENI in the germline V gene. CDR3 length: 15 residues. Germline trimming cut 6 bases from V and 6 bases from J; bases unmatched to any gene: 10. The CDR3 protein is CASSPRQGRAGELFF. The CDR3 DNA sequence: TGTGCCAGCTCGCCTAGACAGGGAAGGGCCGGGGAGCTGTTTTTT.

The CDR3 loop reads CASSRDGGHYGYTF. CDR3 bases: TGTGCCAGCAGTCGGGACGGCGGGCACTATGGCTACACCTTC. V gene TRBV7-9 combines with J gene TRBJ1-2; possible D gene TRBD1, 5 bases. The CDR3 length is 14 residues. Germline values: CDR1 SEHNR, CDR2 FQNEAQ (reference sequence). The V end lost 6 bases, the J end lost 3 bases, and 14 bases lay between the germline ends.